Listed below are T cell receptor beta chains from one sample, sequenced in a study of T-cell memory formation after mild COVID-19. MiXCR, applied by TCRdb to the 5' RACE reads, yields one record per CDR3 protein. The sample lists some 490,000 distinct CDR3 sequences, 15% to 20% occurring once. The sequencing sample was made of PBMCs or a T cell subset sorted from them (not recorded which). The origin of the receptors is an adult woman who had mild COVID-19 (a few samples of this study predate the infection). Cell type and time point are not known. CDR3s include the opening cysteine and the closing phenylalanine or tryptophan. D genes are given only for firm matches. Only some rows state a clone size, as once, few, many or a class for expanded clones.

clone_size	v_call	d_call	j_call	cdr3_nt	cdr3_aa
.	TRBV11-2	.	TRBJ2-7	TGTGCCAGCACCCTCCGGGGGAGCTCCTACGAGCAGTACTTC	CASTLRGSSYEQYF
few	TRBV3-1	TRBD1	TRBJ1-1	TGTGCCAGCAGCCGAGGGACAGGGGGAGAAGCTTTCTTT	CASSRGTGGEAFF
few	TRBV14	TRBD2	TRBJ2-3	TGTGCCAGCAGCCGCGAACGCGGGAGGACCACAGATACGCAGTATTTT	CASSRERGRTTDTQYF
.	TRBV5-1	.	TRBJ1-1	TGCGCCAGCAGCTTCGGACAGAGGAACACTGAAGCTTTCTTT	CASSFGQRNTEAFF
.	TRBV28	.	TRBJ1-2	TGTGCCAGCAGTTTGGGTCCGGAGGACACTAACTATGGCTACACCTTC	CASSLGPEDTNYGYTF
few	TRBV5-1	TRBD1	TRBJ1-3	TGCGCCAGCAGCCACGGACAGGCGCTCACCTCTGGAAACACCATATATTTT	CASSHGQALTSGNTIYF
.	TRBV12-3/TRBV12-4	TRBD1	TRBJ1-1	TGTGCCAGCAGTTTTGGGACAGGGGCCGCTGAAGCTTTCTTT	CASSFGTGAAEAFF
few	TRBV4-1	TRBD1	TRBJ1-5	TGCGCCAGCAGCCAAGATTTGACAGGGGGTAACTATCAGCCCCAGCATTTT	CASSQDLTGGNYQPQHF
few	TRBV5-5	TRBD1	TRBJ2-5	TGTGCCAGCAGCTCGACAGGGGAAGGGGAGACCCAGTACTTC	CASSSTGEGETQYF
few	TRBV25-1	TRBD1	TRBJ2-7	TGTGCCAGCAGTGATACGGGACAGGGGGCGCGGCAGTACTTC	CASSDTGQGARQYF
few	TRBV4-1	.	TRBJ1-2	TGCGCCAGCAGCCAGGAACCTGCAGGTGGGATGGCACCTAACTATGGCTACACCTTC	CASSQEPAGGMAPNYGYTF
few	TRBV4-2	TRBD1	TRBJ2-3	TGTGCCAGCAGCCGGGACAGGGCATCTAGCACAGATACGCAGTATTTT	CASSRDRASSTDTQYF
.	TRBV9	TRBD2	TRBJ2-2	TGTGCCAGCAGCGGACAGGAGGGGCTAGCGGGGACCGGGGAGCTGTTTTTT	CASSGQEGLAGTGELFF
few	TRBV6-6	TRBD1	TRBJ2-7	TGTGCCACCGAATCGACAGGGGCCTGGCTGCAGTACTTC	CATESTGAWLQYF
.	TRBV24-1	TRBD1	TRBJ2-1	TGTGCCACCAGTGATACCCGGACAGGGGTGTTGGGTACCTACAATGAGCAGTTCTTC	CATSDTRTGVLGTYNEQFF
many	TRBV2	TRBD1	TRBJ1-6	TGTGCCAGCAACCAGGGGGGGAACCTAGGTTCACCCCTCCACTTT	CASNQGGNLGSPLHF
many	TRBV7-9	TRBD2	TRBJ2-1	TGTGCCAGCAGCCCAGCGGGGACTAGCTCCTACAATGAGCAGTTCTTC	CASSPAGTSSYNEQFF
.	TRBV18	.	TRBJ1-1	TGTGCCAGCTCCGACTCCCGCGGGTTAAACACTGAAGCTTTCTTT	CASSDSRGLNTEAFF
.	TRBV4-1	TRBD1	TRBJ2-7	TGCGCCAGCAGCCCCTGGACAGGGGCCTCCTACGAGCAGTACTTC	CASSPWTGASYEQYF
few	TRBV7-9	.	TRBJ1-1	TGTGCCAGCAGCTACGGCGGACACATGAACACTGAAGCTTTCTTT	CASSYGGHMNTEAFF
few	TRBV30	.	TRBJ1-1	TGTGCCTGGAGCCCGAGGGGGTTGAACACTGAAGCTTTCTTT	CAWSPRGLNTEAFF
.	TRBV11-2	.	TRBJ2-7	TGTGCCAGCAGCTTAGAGGCGGTTACCTACGAGCAGTACTTC	CASSLEAVTYEQYF
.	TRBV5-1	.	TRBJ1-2	TGCGCCAGCAGCTTGAGAACGGGGGCGTTCTATGGCTACACCTTC	CASSLRTGAFYGYTF
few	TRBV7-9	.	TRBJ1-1	TGTGCCAGCAGCCTAGAAACGTTGCAAGGCCAAGCTTTCTTT	CASSLETLQGQAFF
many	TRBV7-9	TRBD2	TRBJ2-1	TGTGCCAGCAGCCCCTCCGTAGATAGCGGGAGGTCCTACAATGAGCAGTTCTTC	CASSPSVDSGRSYNEQFF
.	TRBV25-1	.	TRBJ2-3	TGTGCCAGCAGTGAAGGAGGGTCTGAAGGTACGCAGTATTTT	CASSEGGSEGTQYF
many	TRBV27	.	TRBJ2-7	TGTGCCAGCAGACGACCGGGGCCGAGCTCCTACGAGCAGTACTTC	CASRRPGPSSYEQYF
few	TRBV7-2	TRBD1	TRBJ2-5	TGTGCCAGCAGCGCCCGGGACAGGAGTATGGGGGAGACCCAGTACTTC	CASSARDRSMGETQYF
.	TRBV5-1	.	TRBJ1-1	TGCGCCAGCAGCTTGGAGGAAGACTTGAACACTGAAGCTTTCTTT	CASSLEEDLNTEAFF
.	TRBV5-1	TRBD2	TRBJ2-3	TGCGCCAGCAGCTTGGCGACTAGCGGGGGAGCAGATACGCAGTATTTT	CASSLATSGGADTQYF
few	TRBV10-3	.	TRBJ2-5	TGTGCCATCAGTGAGTCGGGACTGCTAGCGAGCGAGACCCAGTACTTC	CAISESGLLASETQYF
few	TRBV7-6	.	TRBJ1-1	TGTGCCAGCAGCTTAAAAGGCTCATACACTGAAGCTTTCTTT	CASSLKGSYTEAFF
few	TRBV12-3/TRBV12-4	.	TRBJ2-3	TGTGCCAGCAGTTTAGCTGGAGGGGGGATAGATACGCAGTATTTT	CASSLAGGGIDTQYF
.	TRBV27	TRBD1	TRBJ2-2	TGTGCCAGCAGTTGGACAGGGATCGCCGGGGAGCTGTTTTTT	CASSWTGIAGELFF
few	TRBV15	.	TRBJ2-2	TGTGCCACCAGCAGAGCCCTGGACGGGATGGCCGGGGAGCTGTTTTTT	CATSRALDGMAGELFF
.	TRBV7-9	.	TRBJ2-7	TGTGCCAGCAGCACCTCGACAGTTGCCTACGAGCAGTACTTC	CASSTSTVAYEQYF
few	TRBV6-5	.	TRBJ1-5	TGTGCCAGCAGTTACGACCGGTATAGCAATCAGCCCCAGCATTTT	CASSYDRYSNQPQHF
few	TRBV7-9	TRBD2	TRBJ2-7	TGTGCCAGCAGCTTAGATGGGACTAGCGGGAGGATGGAGCAGTACTTC	CASSLDGTSGRMEQYF
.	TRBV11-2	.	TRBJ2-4	TGTGCCAGCAGCTCCCCCCCCAAAAACATTCAGTACTTC	CASSSPPKNIQYF
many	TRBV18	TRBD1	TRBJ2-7	TGTGCCAGCTCAGCAGGAACTGGACAGGTTGTGGGCGAGCAGTACTTC	CASSAGTGQVVGEQYF
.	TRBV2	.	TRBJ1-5	TGTGCCAGCAGGAGGGGTGGGGGCCCCAGGGATCAGCCCCAGCATTTT	CASRRGGGPRDQPQHF
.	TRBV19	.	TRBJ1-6	TGTGCCAGTAGCATAGGGGGTAATTCACCCCTCCACTTT	CASSIGGNSPLHF
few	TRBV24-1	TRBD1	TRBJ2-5	TGTGCCACCAGTGCTTCCGGGACAGGGGGCGGTGAGACCCAGTACTTC	CATSASGTGGGETQYF
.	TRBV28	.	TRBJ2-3	TGTGCCAGCTCCCAGGGGCTAGATACGCAGTATTTT	CASSQGLDTQYF
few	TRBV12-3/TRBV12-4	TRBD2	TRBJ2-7	TGTGCCAGCAGTTCGTACATGGGGGGGGAGCAGTACTTC	CASSSYMGGEQYF
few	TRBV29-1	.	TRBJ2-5	TGCAGCGTTGAGAAGGGACTCTACCAAGAGACCCAGTACTTC	CSVEKGLYQETQYF
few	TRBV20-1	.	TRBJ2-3	TGCAGTGCTACCAGCGGTCAGAAAGATACGCAGTATTTT	CSATSGQKDTQYF
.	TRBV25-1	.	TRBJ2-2	TGTGCCAGCAGTGAGTCGGTCAGCGGGGAGCTGTTTTTT	CASSESVSGELFF
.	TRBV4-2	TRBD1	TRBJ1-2	TGTGCCAGCAGCGCACCAGGGGGGTACTATGGCTACACCTTC	CASSAPGGYYGYTF
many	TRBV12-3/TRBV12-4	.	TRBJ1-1	TGTGCCAGCAGTTTTGGGGCGGACACTGAAGCTTTCTTT	CASSFGADTEAFF
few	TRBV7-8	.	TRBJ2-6	TGTGCCAGCAGCTTGGAGGGGGGTGCGGGGGCCAACGTCCTGACTTTC	CASSLEGGAGANVLTF
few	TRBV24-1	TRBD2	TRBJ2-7	TGTGCCACCAGTGATAACCGCGGGAGGGCCAGCGAGCAGTACTTC	CATSDNRGRASEQYF
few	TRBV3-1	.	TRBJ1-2	TGTGCCAGCAGCCAAGATAGGAGGGGGGGACCGGGTGGCTACACCTTC	CASSQDRRGGPGGYTF
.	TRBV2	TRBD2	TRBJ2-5	TGTGCCAGCAGTGATGGACTAGCGGGACTAGAGACCCAGTACTTC	CASSDGLAGLETQYF